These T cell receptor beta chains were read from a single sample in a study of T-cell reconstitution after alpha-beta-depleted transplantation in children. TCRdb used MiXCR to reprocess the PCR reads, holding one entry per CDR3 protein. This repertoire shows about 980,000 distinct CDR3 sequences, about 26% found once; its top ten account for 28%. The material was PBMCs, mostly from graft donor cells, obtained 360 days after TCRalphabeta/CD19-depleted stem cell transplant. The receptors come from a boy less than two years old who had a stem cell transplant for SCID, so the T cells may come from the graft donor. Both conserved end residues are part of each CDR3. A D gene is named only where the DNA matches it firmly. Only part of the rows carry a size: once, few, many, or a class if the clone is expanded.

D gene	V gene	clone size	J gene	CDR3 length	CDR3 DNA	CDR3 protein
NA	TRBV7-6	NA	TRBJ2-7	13	TGTGCCAGCAGCCCCCATAGGGGTGACGAGCAGTACTTC	CASSPHRGDEQYF
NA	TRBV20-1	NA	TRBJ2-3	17	TGCAGTGCTAGAGATCCAAGGGGGGCAGAAAGGGCCGATACGCAGTATTTT	CSARDPRGAERADTQYF
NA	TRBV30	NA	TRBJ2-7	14	TGTGCCTGCAGTAGGACGGTAAGCTCCTACGAGCAGTACTTC	CACSRTVSSYEQYF
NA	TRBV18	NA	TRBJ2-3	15	TGTGCCAGCTCACCGGGACTCGGCTCGTACGATACGCAGTATTTT	CASSPGLGSYDTQYF
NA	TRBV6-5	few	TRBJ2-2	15	TGTGCCAGCAGTTACCACCCCCCGAACACCGGGGAGCTGTTTTTT	CASSYHPPNTGELFF
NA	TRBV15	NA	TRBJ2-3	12	TGTGCCACCAGCAGAGAGTCGGATACGCAGTATTTT	CATSRESDTQYF
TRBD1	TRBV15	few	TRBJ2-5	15	TGTGCCACCAGCAGAGTCGAGGGGGCAAAGGAGACCCAGTACTTC	CATSRVEGAKETQYF
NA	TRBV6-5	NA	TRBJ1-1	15	TGTGCCAGCAGTTACCTAATGGGGGTGAACACTGAAGCTTTCTTT	CASSYLMGVNTEAFF
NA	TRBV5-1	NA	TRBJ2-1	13	TGCGCCAGCAGCTTCGTGGGCTACAATGAGCAGTTCTTC	CASSFVGYNEQFF
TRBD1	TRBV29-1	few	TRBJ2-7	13	TGCAGCGTTTCGAGGCAGGGGGCACACGAGCAGTACTTC	CSVSRQGAHEQYF
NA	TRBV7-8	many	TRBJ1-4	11	TGTGCCAGCAGCCGGGATGAAAAACTGTTTTTT	CASSRDEKLFF
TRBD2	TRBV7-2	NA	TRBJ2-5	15	TGTGCCAGCAGCATCGTAGCGGGGGGGTGGGAGACCCAGTACTTC	CASSIVAGGWETQYF
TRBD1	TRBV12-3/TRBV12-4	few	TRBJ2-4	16	TGTGCCAGCAGGACCGCCGGGACAGTAGCCAAAAACATTCAGTACTTC	CASRTAGTVAKNIQYF
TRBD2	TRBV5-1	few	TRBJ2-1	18	TGCGCCAGCAGCTTGGCGGGGGGCGCGGGACTAGGCATAAATGAGCAGTTCTTC	CASSLAGGAGLGINEQFF
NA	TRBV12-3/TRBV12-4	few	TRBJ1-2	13	TGTGCCAGCAGTTTAGGTCGACAGCATGGCTACACCTTC	CASSLGRQHGYTF
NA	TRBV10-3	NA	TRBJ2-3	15	TGTGCCATCAGTGAGTCGACAATGACCACAGATACGCAGTATTTT	CAISESTMTTDTQYF
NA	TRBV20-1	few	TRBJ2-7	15	TGCAGTGCTTCTCGGACGAGGGGGGCTACCTACGAGCAGTACTTC	CSASRTRGATYEQYF
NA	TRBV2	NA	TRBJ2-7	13	TGTGCCAGCAGTGAAGTTGGGGCGGGCGAGCAGTACTTC	CASSEVGAGEQYF
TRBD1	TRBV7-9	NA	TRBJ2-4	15	TGTGCCAGCAGCGCAGAGGGACAGGGTCTAAACATTCAGTACTTC	CASSAEGQGLNIQYF
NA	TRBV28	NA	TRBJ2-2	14	TGTGCCAGCAGTTTAATGCGGAGGTCCGGGGAGCTGTTTTTT	CASSLMRRSGELFF
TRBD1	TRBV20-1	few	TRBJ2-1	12	TGCAGTGCACAAGACAGGGGCGATGAGCAGTTCTTC	CSAQDRGDEQFF
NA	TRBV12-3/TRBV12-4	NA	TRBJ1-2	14	TGTGCCAGCAGTTTGGCAGGGGCTCCCTATGGCTACACCTTC	CASSLAGAPYGYTF
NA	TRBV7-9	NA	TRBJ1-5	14	TGTGCCAGCAGCTTTAAGGGAATCAATCAGCCCCAGCATTTT	CASSFKGINQPQHF
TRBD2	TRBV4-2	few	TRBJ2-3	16	TGTGCCAGCAGCCCCGGGACGGGGGGAGTCACAGATACGCAGTATTTT	CASSPGTGGVTDTQYF
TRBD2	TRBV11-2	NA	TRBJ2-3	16	TGTGCCAGCAGCCCCGGGAGGGGCGGTCGTACAGATACGCAGTATTTT	CASSPGRGGRTDTQYF
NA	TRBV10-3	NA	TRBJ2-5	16	TGTGCCATCGGTAGGAGGGGGGGGGCGGAAAAAGAGACCCAGTACTTC	CAIGRRGGAEKETQYF
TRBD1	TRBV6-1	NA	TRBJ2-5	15	TGTGCCAGCAGGCCCTTCGGACAGGGGGGAGAGACCCAGTACTTC	CASRPFGQGGETQYF
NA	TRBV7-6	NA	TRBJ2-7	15	TGTGCCAGCAGCTTTCTCTCCGTCCCTGGCCACGAGCAGTACTTC	CASSFLSVPGHEQYF
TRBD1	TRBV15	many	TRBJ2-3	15	TGTGCCACCAGCAGAGCGACAGGGGTGAGAGATACGCAGTATTTT	CATSRATGVRDTQYF
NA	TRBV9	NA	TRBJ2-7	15	TGTGCCAGCAGTTACGGACAGTACAGCTCCTACGAGCAGTACTTC	CASSYGQYSSYEQYF
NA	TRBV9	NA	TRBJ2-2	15	TGTGCCAGCACTCTCAGTCGGGTGGGCACCGGGGAGCTGTTTTTT	CASTLSRVGTGELFF